The sample holds many counts of the clone carrying this T cell receptor beta chain. Original data processing: Sample TCR totals centred on a median of roughly 96,000, ranging about 20,000 to 700,000. MiXCR was run by TCRdb on the RACE reads, yielding one entry per CDR3 protein. TCRdb, not the authors, supplied the V and J calls. Of 130,000 or so distinct CDR3 sequences listed, more than 7.5% are singletons. Germline V lookup: CDR1 SGHTA, CDR2 FQGNSA. After removal of 5 bases from V and 2 bases from J, the junction contained 6 bases not matched to a gene. This CDR3 contains 16 residues. This record belongs to a study of human T cells and chemical hapten exposure. The time point denotes: healthy volunteer bleed at 2 weeks. Total RNA extraction was carried out from unfractionated whole blood.

The source is a male donor in good health. Some clones in this sample may be carry-over from other donors' samples. J is TRBJ2-6 and V is TRBV7-2; 7 positions match TRBD1. The sequencing input was whole blood. In nucleotides, the CDR3 is TGTGCCAGCAGCGCGAGGACAGGAGCTGGGGCCAACGTCCTGACTTTC. This sequence encodes CASSARTGAGANVLTF.